The following is a T cell receptor beta chain sequence with its context. Its matching antigen is unknown. Assay used: immunoSEQ multiplex PCR; TCRdb lists only in-frame clones, some missing. This table holds more than 35,000 clones, about 83% found once. The germline V and J ends were trimmed by 1 base and 4 bases, with 13 bases remaining between them. The CDR3 totals 15 residues. Germline V gives CDR1 MGHRA, CDR2 YSYEKL. These data originate in a study of CD8 T cells in acute hepatitis C reinfection. Broader study findings: No group differed significantly in the high NS3-1073 repertoire diversity. Preferential TRBV04 and TRBV06 usage appeared in all groups and was not explained by the naive pool.

As to time point: naive CD8 control sorted from an acute-time-point sample. Cells were stained for CD3, CD8 and CD45RO, excluding dead cells. The sequencing sample was made of naive CD8+ T cells from PBMCs. The chain links TRBV4-1 to TRBJ2-5; possible D gene TRBD2, 7 bases. The sequence was collected from a young man with chronic hepatitis C. The CDR3 reads CASSQVAGAGETQYF. The DNA for the CDR3 is TGCGCCAGCAGCCAAGTGGCGGGGGCCGGAGAGACCCAGTACTTC.